Below, 14 T cell receptor beta chains from the same sample are listed, as sequenced in a study of CD8+CD57+ T cells in acquired aplastic anemia. Genomic DNA provided the template from which TCR beta VDJ and CDR3 profiles were obtained. TCRdb fed the reads into MiXCR, producing one record per CDR3 protein. The data show 150,000 to 200,000 distinct CDR3 sequences, about half seen once. Patients chosen for sequencing had CD8+CD57+ cells that had expanded, as shown by flow cytometry. Sequenced material: sorted CD4+, CD8+, or CD8+CD57+ T cells (not recorded which) from PBMCs. All receptors come from a human donor with aplastic anemia.

On this clonotype: Because the CDR3 is missing its conserved closing phenylalanine or tryptophan, this is likely a read error. The DNA is omitted, as the CDR3 cannot be located on it reliably, and the CDR3 follows TCRdb's listing. The chain uses TRBV29-1 and TRBJ2-1; the table names TRBD1, a call not compared with the DNA. Both ends counted, the CDR3 spans 10 residues. In germline, CDR1 is SQVTM, CDR2 ANQGSEA. This CDR3 reads CSVRGNEQLL.

CDR3 nucleotides: TGTGCCAGCGGACAGGGGGCTAGCGGGACTAACTATGGCTACACCTTC. This sequence encodes CASGQGASGTNYGYTF. This chain links TRBV2 with TRBJ1-2, with TRBD1 matching over 11 bases. CDR3 length equals 16 residues. Germline loops: CDR1 SNHLY, CDR2 FYNNEI. The V segment lost 8 bases and the J segment 0 bases; nucleotides outside the gene matches: 8.

The CDR3 reads CSVVAGTWAEAFF. The CDR3 DNA follows: TGCAGCGTTGTCGCCGGGACTTGGGCTGAAGCTTTCTTT. The chain combines TRBV29-1 with TRBJ1-1, with a tentative D call TRBD1 (5 bases). The CDR3 loop spans 13 amino acids. Deletions cut 4 bases from V and 6 bases from J, with 15 bases between. CDR1 SQVTM and CDR2 ANQGSEA come from the germline V gene.

Concerning this clonotype itself: A clone one base away is much larger, so this may be a read error. The chain links TRBV6-1 to TRBJ1-1, with unresolved D. Germline V gene data show CDR1 as MNHNS and CDR2 as SASEGT. The CDR3 has 15 residues. CDR3 coding DNA: TGTGCCAGCACTCCACGGGCAGGCATGAACACTGGAGCTTTCTTT. Its protein is CASTPRAGMNTGAFF.

For this clonotype: One junction end does not reproduce the germline sequence, and a read error may be involved. The chain combines TRBV29-1 with TRBJ2-4; 11 bases fit TRBD1. Germline CDR1 SQVTM, CDR2 ANQGSEA. The CDR3 length is 15 residues. The CDR3 bases are TGCAGCGTACCGGGACAGGGGGTCCTCAAAGACATTCAGTACTTC. The encoded protein is CSVPGQGVLKDIQYF.

The count of this clonotype is one. A much larger clonotype is one base distant, so this may be a read error. V and J are TRBV28 and TRBJ1-2, with 7 bases lining up with TRBD1. Germline V CDR1 and CDR2: MDHEN, SYDVKM. The CDR3 consists of 13 residues. In nucleotides, the CDR3 is TGTGCCAGCCGTTTCAGGACAGGAGCGGGCTACACCTTC. It codes for CASRFRTGAGYTF.

This clonotype was observed many times. This chain connects TRBV20-1 to TRBJ2-5; TRBD2 aligns across 11 bases. J was trimmed by 3 bases and V by 3 bases; bases with no gene match: 6. This CDR3 comprises 15 residues. Germline loops: CDR1 DFQATT, CDR2 SNEGSKA (reference sequence). The CDR3 region is CSARGSGRAEETQYF. The CDR3 DNA follows: TGCAGTGCTAGGGGTAGCGGGAGGGCCGAAGAGACCCAGTACTTC.

In its sample, this clonotype was seen many times. The chain couples TRBV4-3 to TRBJ2-1; D may be TRBD1 (5 bases). Germline CDR1 LGHNA, CDR2 YSLEER. The CDR3 extends over 15 amino acids. The V gene lost 0 bases and the J gene lost 0 bases, with 6 bases spanning the gap. This CDR3 is CASSQDRGSYNEQFF. The DNA of the CDR3 is TGCGCCAGCAGCCAAGATAGGGGCTCCTACAATGAGCAGTTCTTC.

The sample holds one count of this clonotype. The V and J genes are TRBV4-1 and TRBJ1-2; D is undetermined. Germline V gene lookup returns CDR1 MGHRA and CDR2 YSYEKL. The V end lost 5 bases, the J end lost 4 bases, and 14 bases lay between the germline ends. The CDR3 has 14 residues. CDR3 coding DNA: TGCGCCAGCAGCGAGGATGGGATAAGCTATGGCTACACCTTC. Its protein product is CASSEDGISYGYTF.

The chain carries TRBV5-1 and TRBJ1-1, with D possibly matching TRBD1 (5 bases). Germline V gene sequence: CDR1 SGHRS, CDR2 YFSETQ. This CDR3 region has 14 residues. V was cut by 0 bases and J by 1 base, with 7 bases left in between. This CDR3 is CASSLGDGNTEAFF. CDR3 in DNA: TGCGCCAGCAGCTTGGGGGACGGGAACACTGAAGCTTTCTTT.

The rearrangement links TRBV5-1 to TRBJ2-7; D possibly corresponds to TRBD2 (6 bases). This CDR3 has 14 amino acids. The V end lost 0 bases, the J end lost 3 bases, and 10 bases lay between the germline ends. CDR1 SGHRS and CDR2 YFSETQ come from the germline V gene. The CDR3 DNA reads TGCGCCAGCAGCTTGGGAGGGACTTTCTACGAGCAGTACTTC. This translates into CASSLGGTFYEQYF.

Only a few counts were recorded for this clonotype. The V call is TRBV2, the J call TRBJ2-1; D possibly corresponds to TRBD1 (6 bases). The CDR3 extends over 12 amino acids. Trimming took 8 bases from V and 6 from J, leaving 11 bases between them. Germline lookup yields CDR1 SNHLY and CDR2 FYNNEI. The CDR3: CASETGRNEQFF. CDR3 DNA: TGTGCCAGCGAAACAGGGCGCAATGAGCAGTTCTTC.

This clonotype was recorded many times. V and J are TRBV3-1 and TRBJ1-2, with D tentatively TRBD1 (5 bases). The length of the CDR3 is 16 residues. CDR1 is LGHDT and CDR2 is YNNKEL in the germline V gene (reference sequence). V was shortened by 3 bases and J by 6 bases, with 20 bases between the two germline ends. Here the CDR3 reads CASSHLLIRDGNGYTF. CDR3 nucleotides: TGTGCCAGCAGCCACCTCCTTATCAGGGACGGAAATGGCTACACCTTC.

This chain joins TRBV15 and TRBJ1-3; D gene uncertain. The V and J ends lost 2 bases and 4 bases respectively, with 6 bases between them. CDR1 is LNHNV, CDR2 YYDKDF, per germline (reference sequence). The CDR3 contains 13 residues. CDR3 protein: CATSRRSGNTIYF. CDR3 in DNA: TGTGCCACCAGCAGAAGGTCCGGAAACACCATATATTTT.